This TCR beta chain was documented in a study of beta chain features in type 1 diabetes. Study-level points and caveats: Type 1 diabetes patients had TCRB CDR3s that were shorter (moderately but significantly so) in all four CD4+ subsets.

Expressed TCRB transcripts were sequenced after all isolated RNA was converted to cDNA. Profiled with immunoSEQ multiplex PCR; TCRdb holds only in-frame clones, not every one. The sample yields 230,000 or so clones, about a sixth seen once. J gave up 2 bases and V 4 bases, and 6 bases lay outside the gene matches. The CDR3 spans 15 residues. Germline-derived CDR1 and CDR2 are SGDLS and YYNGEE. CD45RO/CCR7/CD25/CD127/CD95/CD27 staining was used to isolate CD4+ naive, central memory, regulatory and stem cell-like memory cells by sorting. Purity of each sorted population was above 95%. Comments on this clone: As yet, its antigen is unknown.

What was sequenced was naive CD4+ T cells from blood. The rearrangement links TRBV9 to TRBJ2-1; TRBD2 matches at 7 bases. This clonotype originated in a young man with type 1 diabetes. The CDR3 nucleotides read TGTGCCAGCAGCCTAGCCAGCGGGACCTACAATGAGCAGTTCTTC. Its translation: CASSLASGTYNEQFF.